The following is a T cell receptor (beta chain) sequence with its context. Its antigen is still unknown. The read ends 3 residues early relative to the CDR3; the germline J gene fills the gap. Taken with the paper, the label for time point translates to: blood sample drawn before combined kidney and bone marrow transplant. Thawed PBMCs were FACS-sorted into unstimulated Tregs (CD4+CD25+CD127-), CD4+ non-Tregs (CD4+CD25-), CD4 cells and CD8 cells. The patients were a handful of recipients of combined kidney and bone marrow transplants from the ITN036ST trial, and samples were available only for these trial subjects. Healthy control blood was separated into PBMCs by Ficoll density gradient and cryopreserved, and patient PBMCs were collected both before and after transplant. The record originates from a study of Tregs in tolerant kidney transplant recipients (dated by TCRdb to between 2018 and 2021). Study-wide context: The transplants used related donors along with nonmyeloablative bone marrow transplantation, and in the human trials mixed chimerism was transient. TCRbeta sequencing was used in the study to identify donor-specific regulatory T cells before combined kidney and bone marrow transplantation, and the identified cells were then tracked after transplant.

The V end loses 5 bases and the J end loses 6 bases, and a stretch of 20 bases separates them. Taken from the germline V gene (reference sequence), the CDR1 and CDR2 loops are LNHDA and SQIVND. The CDR3 covers 15 residues, taking in both the cysteine and the phenylalanine. Only the CDR3 bases that were read are kept: 36 of them, in frame from base 1. For TCRbeta CDR3 sequencing, genomic DNA from the sorted cells was extracted using the QIAGEN DNeasy Blood and Tissue Kit. High-throughput TCRbeta CDR3 sequencing, including PCR amplification with bias correction and internal controls, was performed commercially through immunoSEQ. In the original analysis: Unique productive TCRbeta sequences were defined by CDR3 nucleotide sequence where primers matched, and otherwise by CDR3 amino acid sequence together with Vbeta and Jbeta genes. Sorting error was corrected by removing sequences shared between sorted populations at a frequency ratio of 2:1 or less, and the remaining shared sequences were assigned to the higher population. Sequences were defined as donor-reactive when expanded at least 5-fold in CFSE-low cells versus unstimulated cells and present at a frequency of at least 0.01% in CFSE-low cells. Jensen-Shannon divergence calculated on the top 100 TCRbeta sequences ranked by frequency was used to measure repertoire divergence. For samples with multiple sequencing runs, sorting error was corrected in each run separately before the runs were combined. TCRdb limited this immuneACCESS table to in-frame rearrangements with V and J called. A share of clones is missing; checked studies link under half to unresolved V genes, and the rest is unexplained. The DNA was the basis for D and trimming; V, J and clone size are from that table. This specimen's table enumerates around 33,000 clones. Clones ranked in the top ten supply about 15% of the sample.

Paper-wide results and their limitations: Biological reproducibility was not directly addressed, though technical replication error appeared minimal. For some patients, the PCR primers changed as time went on, which meant samples from those patients could not be compared with one another at the nucleotide level. The study was constrained by small patient numbers, and validation of the findings is required in larger populations and under other immunosuppression protocols. The most biologically relevant and donor-specific TCRbeta repertoire appeared to be identified by expanding Tregs with activated donor B cells. Donor-specific Treg expansion was found to exceed global Treg expansion in tolerant patients, suggesting antigen-driven rather than nonspecific expansion.

Recombination connected TRBV19 to TRBJ2-7, and possibly TRBD2, on 5 matching bases. Here the sequenced sample was CD8+ T cells from blood, taken before the transplant. This receptor was obtained from a human donor who received a combined kidney and bone marrow transplant. The part of the CDR3 DNA that was read is TGTGCCAGTAGTCCTCTACAGAGGGCCGTCTCCGAG. Its protein is CASSPLQRAVSE. The full CDR3 is CASSPLQRAVSEQYF. Full variable domain (CDR3 extended with the reference TRBV19 and TRBJ2-7 proteins): DGGITQSPKYLFRKEGQNVTLSCEQNLNHDAMYWYRQDPGQGLRLIYYSQIVNDFQKGDIAEGYSVSREKKESFPLTVTSAQKNPTAFYLCASSPLQRAVSEQYFGPGTRLTVT.